The 27 T cell receptor beta chains given below trace back to one sample, sequenced in a study of T-cell reconstitution after alpha-beta-depleted transplantation in children. This sample's TCRbeta library carried unique molecular identifier barcodes. TCRdb recomputed calls from the PCR reads with MiXCR, one row per CDR3 protein. The repertoire consists of 500,000 to 600,000 distinct CDR3 sequences, with around a third occurring once and the leading ten covering 2% to 2.5%. Here the sequenced sample was PBMCs from the stem cell graft donor, taken from the stem cell graft. The receptors here all came from a human donor who donated a stem cell graft to a child with aplastic anemia.

J is TRBJ2-1 and V is TRBV7-9, with D unclear. Trimming removed 3 bases at V and 9 bases at J, with 9 bases between. Germline V gives CDR1 SEHNR, CDR2 FQNEAQ (reference sequence). This CDR3 region has 12 residues. CDR3 sequence: CASSFTVGEQFF. In DNA, the CDR3 is TGTGCCAGCAGCTTCACAGTCGGTGAGCAGTTCTTC.

The chain is built from TRBV5-1 and TRBJ2-7; TRBD2 is a possible D gene (5 bases). The V and J ends lost 4 bases and 4 bases respectively, with 15 bases between them. Germline loops: CDR1 SGHRS, CDR2 YFSETQ. This CDR3 contains 14 residues. CDR3 DNA sequence: TGCGCCAGCAGCCCGGACTCGACTTCATACGAGCAGTACGTC. Translation gives CASSPDSTSYEQYV.

This clonotype was picked up a small number of times. The rearrangement links TRBV5-1 to TRBJ1-1; D is unresolved. The CDR3 is made up of 16 amino acids. V was shortened by 0 bases and J by 0 bases, with 12 bases between the two germline ends. CDR1 is SGHRS and CDR2 is YFSETQ in the germline V gene. CDR3 in DNA: TGCGCCAGCAGCTTGGGGGGATTCGGATTGAACACTGAAGCTTTCTTT. Protein sequence: CASSLGGFGLNTEAFF.

This clonotype came up a few times. J is TRBJ2-5 and V is TRBV20-1, with 10 positions matching TRBD2. This CDR3 is 16 amino acids long. Unmatched junction bases numbered 13, after V lost 0 bases and J lost 9 bases. In germline, CDR1 is DFQATT, CDR2 SNEGSKA (reference sequence). The CDR3: CSARDWRTSGVGAQYF. The CDR3, as DNA: TGCAGTGCTAGAGATTGGAGGACTAGCGGTGTTGGGGCCCAGTACTTC.

This clonotype was detected only a few times. The rearrangement joins TRBV3-1 to TRBJ2-3; TRBD2 is a possible D gene (5 bases). V dropped 0 bases and J dropped 5 bases, with 9 bases sitting between them. CDR1 LGHDT and CDR2 YNNKEL come from the germline V gene (reference sequence). The CDR3 covers 14 residues. CDR3: CASSQDQEGDTQYF. The CDR3 bases are TGTGCCAGCAGCCAAGATCAAGAGGGAGATACGCAGTATTTT.

The table lists this clonotype with a few counts. This chain uses TRBV19 with TRBJ2-5; 9 bases map to TRBD1. V lost 1 base to trimming and J lost 2 bases; unmatched junction nucleotides: 2. The CDR3 length is 15 residues. Germline assignment: CDR1 LNHDA and CDR2 SQIVND (reference sequence). This CDR3 is CASSIGTGAQETQYF. The CDR3 DNA reads TGTGCCAGTAGTATAGGGACAGGGGCGCAAGAGACCCAGTACTTC.

This clonotype was recorded a few times. The chain carries TRBV9 and TRBJ1-3; D is uncertain. V lost 0 bases to trimming and J lost 2 bases, with 9 bases between them. Germline V gene data show CDR1 as SGDLS and CDR2 as YYNGEE. The CDR3 spans 15 residues. This CDR3 is CASSVAAEAGNTIYF. CDR3 nucleotides: TGTGCCAGCAGCGTAGCGGCGGAAGCTGGAAACACCATATATTTT.

Here the CDR3 DNA reads TGTGCCAGCAGTTACCCTTCTGTGGTTAGACTAGCGGGAGCCACAGATACGCAGTATTTT. Protein sequence: CASSYPSVVRLAGATDTQYF. The chain employs TRBV6-2 or TRBV6-3 and TRBJ2-3, with 12 bases aligning to TRBD2. The V gene end was trimmed by 2 bases and the J gene end by 2 bases; junction bases not matched to a gene: 14. The CDR3 covers 20 residues. Germline V gene sequence: CDR1 MNHEY, CDR2 SVGEGT.

This chain uses TRBV7-6 with TRBJ2-1; 11 bases line up with TRBD2. The CDR3 has 18 residues. J lost 0 bases, V lost 4 bases, and 8 bases had no gene match. The germline CDR1 and CDR2 sequences are SGHVS and FNYEAQ. The CDR3 is CASSSFIAGGSSYNEQFF. The CDR3 DNA reads TGTGCCAGCAGCTCCTTCATAGCGGGAGGGTCCTCCTACAATGAGCAGTTCTTC.

The chain combines TRBV29-1 with TRBJ2-5; 7 bases agree with TRBD1. Germline V gene data show CDR1 as SQVTM and CDR2 as ANQGSEA. CDR3 length equals 12 residues. The junction had 5 bases not matched to a gene; V was cut back by 5 bases and J by 5 bases. The CDR3: CSVHRGRETQYF. CDR3 nucleotide sequence: TGCAGCGTTCACAGGGGTAGGGAGACCCAGTACTTC.

The chain employs TRBV5-1 and TRBJ2-3; the D is unclear. V lost 4 bases, J lost 2 bases, and 11 bases lay in between. This CDR3 spans 14 amino acids. The germline CDR1 and CDR2 sequences are SGHRS and YFSETQ. The CDR3 loop reads CASSPHHSTDTQYF. In nucleotides, the CDR3 is TGCGCCAGCAGCCCCCACCATTCCACAGATACGCAGTATTTT.

This clonotype turned up a few times. The CDR3 nucleotides read TGTGCCAGCAGCAAAAGGGATACTGGGAACTATGGCTACACCTTC. Translating it yields CASSKRDTGNYGYTF. This chain connects TRBV7-8 to TRBJ1-2; D remains ambiguous. Trimming pared 5 bases from V and 2 bases from J, leaving 15 bases between. Germline V gene data show CDR1 as SGHVS and CDR2 as FQNEAQ. The CDR3 is 15 residues long.

The chain carries TRBV18 and TRBJ1-1; D uncertain. Germline V CDR1 and CDR2: KGHSH, LQKENI. The CDR3 sequence is 16 residues long. Trimming removed 3 bases from V and 0 bases from J, with 14 bases in between. The CDR3 region is CASSPLTGSMNTEAFF. The CDR3 DNA reads TGTGCCAGCTCACCCCTCACCGGAAGCATGAACACTGAAGCTTTCTTT. The full variable domain, in which reference TRBV18 and TRBJ1-1 provide the parts outside the CDR3, is NAGVMQNPRHLVRRRGQEARLRCSPMKGHSHVYWYRQLPEEGLKFMVYLQKENIIDESGMPKERFSAEFPKEGPSILRIQQVVRGDSAAYFCASSPLTGSMNTEAFFGQGTRLTVV.

This clonotype was observed a few times. V usage is TRBV12-3 or TRBV12-4 and J usage is TRBJ1-2, with TRBD1 matching over 9 bases. J gave up 2 bases and V 5 bases, and 6 bases lay outside the gene matches. The CDR3 extends over 15 amino acids. CDR3 DNA sequence: TGTGCCAGCAGTCCAACAGGGGGCTTAAACTATGGCTACACCTTC. It translates to CASSPTGGLNYGYTF.

This clonotype was observed a few times. This rearrangement joins TRBV4-1 to TRBJ2-1; 8 bases are shared with TRBD1. CDR3 size: 16 residues. Germline CDR1 and CDR2: MGHRA and YSYEKL. V shed 0 bases and J 5 bases; nucleotides not matched to a gene: 6. DNA for the CDR3: TGCGCCAGCAGCCAAGATGGGGGGACAGGAAACAATGAGCAGTTCTTC. This codes for CASSQDGGTGNNEQFF.

The rearrangement links TRBV11-2 to TRBJ1-6; D remains ambiguous. CDR3 size: 18 residues. CDR1 is SGHAT and CDR2 is FQNNGV in the germline V gene. V was shortened by 2 bases and J by 2 bases, with 16 bases between the two germline ends. DNA for the CDR3: TGTGCCAGCAGCTTATTGGGAGCGCGTGACGCCTATAATTCACCCCTCCACTTT. This encodes CASSLLGARDAYNSPLHF.

V usage is TRBV19 and J usage is TRBJ1-1; tentative D call: TRBD1 (5 bases). The CDR3 sequence is 15 residues long. Germline V CDR1 and CDR2: LNHDA, SQIVND (reference sequence). V lost 0 bases to trimming and J lost 10 bases, with 18 bases between them. CDR3 protein: CASSIEWGTAPTAFF. DNA for the CDR3: TGTGCCAGTAGTATAGAATGGGGGACGGCCCCTACAGCTTTCTTT.

The chain joins TRBV5-1 to TRBJ2-1; 8 bases line up with TRBD2. Germline CDR1 SGHRS, CDR2 YFSETQ. This CDR3 region has 15 residues. V shed 0 bases, J shed 8 bases, and the junction held 7 bases outside the gene matches. CDR3 coding DNA: TGCGCCAGCAGCTTGGTACAGCGGGGGTCGGATGAGCAGTTCTTC. Protein: CASSLVQRGSDEQFF.

This chain connects TRBV28 to TRBJ2-7, with D perhaps being TRBD1 or TRBD2 (6 bases each). CDR3 length equals 15 residues. The V end lost 5 bases, the J end lost 2 bases, and 16 bases lay between the germline ends. Germline CDR1 is MDHEN and CDR2 is SYDVKM. This CDR3 reads CASSLTGALPYEQYF. In DNA, the CDR3 is TGTGCCAGCAGTCTCACGGGGGCCCTTCCCTACGAGCAGTACTTC. Based on the CDR3 plus reference TRBV28 and TRBJ2-7, the full variable domain is DVKVTQSSRYLVKRTGEKVFLECVQDMDHENMFWYRQDPGLGLRLIYFSYDVKMKEKGDIPEGYSVSREKKERFSLILESASTNQTSMYLCASSLTGALPYEQYFGPGTRLTVT.

V and J are TRBV20-1 and TRBJ1-5, with D possibly matching TRBD1 (6 bases). Germline V gene sequence: CDR1 DFQATT, CDR2 SNEGSKA (reference sequence). This CDR3 has 15 residues. V shed 4 bases and J shed 6 bases, with 19 bases lying between them. Written as DNA, the CDR3 is TGCAGTGCTACCTTTGGGGGGGCTCAAAGTCAGCCCCAGCATTTT. Its translation: CSATFGGAQSQPQHF.

The CDR3 DNA is TGTGCCAGCATCCCTCTGTACCACACCGGGGAGCTGTTTTTT. Translating it yields CASIPLYHTGELFF. The chain employs TRBV12-3 or TRBV12-4 and TRBJ2-2, with D uncertain. This CDR3 region has 14 residues. V was cut by 7 bases and J by 3 bases, with 12 bases left in between.

The chain employs TRBV19 and TRBJ1-2; D is unclear. V shed 5 bases and J shed 9 bases, with 13 bases lying between them. Germline values: CDR1 LNHDA, CDR2 SQIVND (reference sequence). The CDR3 runs 12 residues. The CDR3 DNA is TGTGCCAGTAGTTCGGACCAATTTCGCTACACCTTC. Its translation: CASSSDQFRYTF.

The V call is TRBV7-2, the J call TRBJ1-1, with a weak D call TRBD1 (5 bases). The CDR3 is 12 residues long. Trimming stripped 2 bases from V and 7 bases from J, with 8 bases between. Per the germline V gene, CDR1 is SGHTA and CDR2 is FQGNSA. CDR3 sequence (DNA): TGTGCCAGCAGCTTAAACAGGATTGAAGCTTTCTTT. This gives the protein CASSLNRIEAFF.

In this sample, this clonotype turned up a few times. CDR3 bases: TGCGCCAGCAGTGCCCACCGGACTAGCGGGAGCAATGAGCAGTTCTTC. Translation gives CASSAHRTSGSNEQFF. V usage is TRBV10-2 and J usage is TRBJ2-1; 13 nucleotides match TRBD2. Germline CDR1 and CDR2: WSHSY and SAAADI. V shed 4 bases, J shed 6 bases, and the junction held 6 bases outside the gene matches. This CDR3 spans 16 amino acids.

This clonotype came up a few times. The chain employs TRBV20-1 and TRBJ2-3, with unresolved D. Trimming cost V 7 bases and J 2 bases, with 10 bases left between them. The CDR3 is 12 amino acids. Germline CDR1 DFQATT, CDR2 SNEGSKA (reference sequence). Here the CDR3 reads CSVPVPTDTQYF. The CDR3 DNA sequence: TGCAGTGTCCCGGTTCCCACAGATACGCAGTATTTT.

V usage is TRBV12-3 or TRBV12-4 and J usage is TRBJ1-1; D is possibly TRBD1 (5 bases). This CDR3 has 14 residues. Trimming took 5 bases from V and 8 from J, leaving 18 bases between them. CDR3 in DNA: TGTGCCAGCAGTAAACTACACGGGGGGGAGGAAGCTTTCTTT. Protein product: CASSKLHGGEEAFF.

This clonotype came up a few times. V is TRBV29-1 and J is TRBJ1-1; the D is unclear. V dropped 3 bases and J dropped 6 bases, with 8 bases sitting between them. The CDR3 is made up of 11 amino acids. In germline, CDR1 is SQVTM, CDR2 ANQGSEA. The DNA for the CDR3 is TGCAGCGTTGAGGATAGGGCTGAAGCTTTCTTT. Protein sequence: CSVEDRAEAFF.